Each of the 11 T cell receptor beta chains below was sequenced from the same sample in a study of blood T cell repertoires in COVID-19 (dated by TCRdb to about 2020). The method was the immunoSEQ multiplex PCR assay. TCRdb carries this immuneACCESS record with in-frame sequences only. Its versions omit some clonotypes, under half of them owing to an unresolved V gene in the studies checked, with the rest unexplained. This sample comprises 200,000 or so clones, roughly 87% of them detected only once. The ten most abundant clones make up about 2% of the sample. The specimen sequenced was peripheral blood. Every receptor here comes from a man aged 35 to 55 with active or convalescent COVID-19.

The V gene is TRBV27, the J gene TRBJ2-1; no clear D. The CDR3 is made up of 13 amino acids. Trimming left V 0 bases short and J 4 bases short, with 4 bases between. From germline, CDR1 is MNHEY and CDR2 SMNVEV (reference sequence). The CDR3 nucleotides read TGTGCCAGCAGTTTATCGGCATACAATGAGCAGTTCTTC. Its protein product is CASSLSAYNEQFF.

Turning to this clone: The junction shows a germline mismatch at one end, possibly a read error. The rearrangement joins TRBV6-4 to TRBJ1-1, with 7 bases that match TRBD1. Germline V gene sequence: CDR1 MRHNA, CDR2 SNTAGT. CDR3 size: 13 residues. DNA of the CDR3: TGTGCCAGCAGTGCGGGACAGAACGCTGAAGCTTTCTTT. It yields the protein CASSAGQNAEAFF.

The chain couples TRBV9 to TRBJ1-2; D perhaps matches TRBD1 (6 bases). Germline V gene data show CDR1 as SGDLS and CDR2 as YYNGEE. Trimming took off 0 bases at V and 3 bases at J, with 12 bases between the two ends. This CDR3 has 15 amino acids. CDR3 amino acids: CASSVGPGADYGYTF. CDR3 DNA: TGTGCCAGCAGCGTAGGCCCAGGGGCGGACTATGGCTACACCTTC.

V gene TRBV6-5 combines with J gene TRBJ2-5; possibly TRBD1 for D (5 bases). Trimming took off 8 bases at V and 2 bases at J, with 15 bases between the two ends. Germline V CDR1 and CDR2: MNHEY, SVGAGI. The CDR3 covers 14 residues. The DNA of the CDR3 is TGTGCCAGCCGAGAGGCAGGGCGACAAGAGACCCAGTACTTC. As protein: CASREAGRQETQYF.

This chain connects TRBV19 to TRBJ2-2, with TRBD1 matching over 9 bases. The CDR3 covers 14 residues. CDR1 is LNHDA and CDR2 is SQIVND in the germline V gene (reference sequence). The J segment lost 7 bases and the V segment lost 5 bases, leaving 5 bases of the junction unmatched. This CDR3 is CASSQTGGIGELFF. The CDR3 bases are TGTGCCAGTAGTCAAACAGGGGGCATCGGGGAGCTGTTTTTT.

The V gene is TRBV4-1, the J gene TRBJ2-7, with D possibly TRBD2 on 7 matching bases. This CDR3 region has 14 residues. Germline CDR1 is MGHRA and CDR2 is YSYEKL. Trimming shortened V by 2 bases and J by 5 bases, and 13 bases separated the two germline ends. The DNA of the CDR3 is TGCGCCAGCAGCCAAAGGGCGGGGGCCCACGAGCAGTACTTC. Translated: CASSQRAGAHEQYF.

This clone was seen only once. The chain combines TRBV11-2 with TRBJ2-7; TRBD2 agrees at 9 bases. V gave up 7 bases and J gave up 1 base; unmatched junction bases: 14. This CDR3 comprises 17 residues. Germline V gene sequence: CDR1 SGHAT, CDR2 FQNNGV. As DNA, the CDR3 is TGTGCCAGCACCGAAACGGGTAGCGGGAGTGTTTCCTACGAGCAGTACTTC. As protein: CASTETGSGSVSYEQYF.

The rearrangement joins TRBV5-5 to TRBJ1-2; 12 bases align to TRBD1. The CDR3 consists of 18 residues. Germline V gives CDR1 SGHKS, CDR2 YYEKEE (reference sequence). Trimming at V came to 3 bases and at J to 8 bases, leaving 17 bases not matched to a gene. CDR3 coding DNA: TGTGCCAGCAGCTCGAGTGGCCCTTGGGGACAGGGGGCGCAAGGCTACACCTTC. Translated: CASSSSGPWGQGAQGYTF. The entire variable domain, with the rest obtained from reference TRBV5-5 and TRBJ1-2, is as follows: DAGVTQSPTHLIKTRGQQVTLRCSPISGHKSVSWYQQVLGQGPQFIFQYYEKEERGRGNFPDRFSARQFPNYSSELNVNALLLGDSALYLCASSSSGPWGQGAQGYTFGSGTRLTVV.

The chain has TRBV11-2 and TRBJ2-1, with 7 bases that match TRBD2. Germline V CDR1 and CDR2: SGHAT, FQNNGV. This CDR3 is 14 amino acids long. V was clipped by 5 bases and J by 7 bases; unmatched bases: 8. The CDR3 reads CASSPAAGGNEQFF. CDR3 nucleotide sequence: TGTGCCAGCAGCCCAGCGGCCGGGGGGAATGAGCAGTTCTTC.

This rearrangement joins TRBV7-9 to TRBJ1-6; D is ambiguous. V lost 2 bases to trimming and J lost 13 bases, with 15 bases between them. The CDR3 sequence is 14 residues long. CDR1 is SEHNR, CDR2 FQNEAQ, per germline (reference sequence). The CDR3 spells CASSLNPEGSPLHF. In nucleotides, the CDR3 is TGTGCCAGCAGCTTAAATCCAGAGGGTTCTCCCCTCCACTTT.

The chain employs TRBV19 and TRBJ2-2, with D uncertain. Germline CDR1 reads LNHDA; CDR2 reads SQIVND (reference sequence). Trimming pared 6 bases from V and 0 bases from J, leaving 8 bases between. The CDR3 runs to 14 residues. The CDR3 sequence is CASRYRPNTGELFF. The CDR3 nucleotides are TGTGCCAGTAGATACAGACCGAACACCGGGGAGCTGTTTTTT.